This passage covers 28 T cell receptor beta chains from one sample sequenced in a study of monozygotic twins with inflammatory bowel disease. TCRdb re-called the 5' RACE reads and gives one entry per CDR3 protein, without DNA. This table lists approximately 380,000 distinct CDR3 sequences. Sequenced input: blood. The source of these receptors is a human donor with ulcerative colitis or Crohn's disease, or a healthy co-twin of an affected twin (not recorded which).

This CDR3 reads CASSVSGTANNSPLHF. The rearrangement uses TRBV7-9 and TRBJ1-6; TCRdb indicates TRBD1, and absent DNA this call remains unverified. Germline assignment: CDR1 SEHNR and CDR2 FQNEAQ (reference sequence). This CDR3 is built from 16 residues.

This rearrangement joins TRBV5-1 to TRBJ2-3; there is no DNA to check the TCRdb D call of TRBD1. In germline, CDR1 is SGHRS, CDR2 YFSETQ. This CDR3 comprises 16 residues. CDR3 sequence: CASSLAGQGGADTQYF.

The chain uses TRBV5-1 and TRBJ2-7; TCRdb picks TRBD1, but there is no DNA to check that call. The germline CDR1 and CDR2 sequences are SGHRS and YFSETQ. The CDR3 runs to 14 residues. CDR3 region: CASSTGQGSYEQYF.

J is TRBJ2-7 and V is TRBV6-5; TCRdb returns TRBD1, unconfirmable since there is no DNA. The germline V gene has CDR1 MNHEY and CDR2 SVGAGI. This CDR3 spans 15 amino acids. CDR3: CASSYVGTGGTEQYF.

This rearrangement joins TRBV3-1 to TRBJ1-2; TCRdb selects TRBD1, and the lack of DNA leaves this call unchecked. The CDR3 covers 17 residues. Germline V gene data show CDR1 as LGHDT and CDR2 as YNNKEL (reference sequence). The CDR3 loop reads CASSQALQGHSREGYTF.

The chain uses TRBV7-2 and TRBJ1-6; TCRdb gives TRBD1 as the D gene, but with no DNA this cannot be confirmed. Germline V gives CDR1 SGHTA, CDR2 FQGNSA. CDR3 length: 16 residues. The CDR3 is CASSLFSPDTDSPLHF.

This chain joins TRBV20-1 and TRBJ1-6; TCRdb selects TRBD1, and the lack of DNA leaves this call unchecked. The CDR3 runs 16 residues. Per the germline V gene, CDR1 is DFQATT and CDR2 is SNEGSKA (reference sequence). The CDR3 is CSATPSRVSYNSPLHF.

The chain is built from TRBV25-1 and TRBJ2-1. Looked up from germline, CDR1 is MGHDK and CDR2 is SYGVNS. The CDR3 loop spans 17 amino acids. CDR3 loop: CASSEFSGGSSYNEQFF.

The genes are TRBV12-3 or TRBV12-4 and TRBJ1-2; TCRdb returns TRBD1, unconfirmable since there is no DNA. The CDR3 spans 11 residues. The CDR3 loop is CASRDSYGYTF.

V usage is TRBV6-2 or TRBV6-3 and J usage is TRBJ2-1. From germline, CDR1 is MNHEY and CDR2 SVGEGT. The length of the CDR3 is 12 residues. The CDR3 loop reads CASSYGNNEQFF.

The rearrangement uses TRBV27 and TRBJ1-4; TCRdb outputs TRBD1, but without DNA this stays unchecked. Germline loops: CDR1 MNHEY, CDR2 SMNVEV (reference sequence). This CDR3 spans 15 amino acids. The CDR3 is CASSLQLSTGEKLFF.

This rearrangement joins TRBV9 to TRBJ2-5. There are 15 residues in the CDR3. From germline, CDR1 is SGDLS and CDR2 YYNGEE. CDR3: CASSVGQSFGETQYF.

The rearrangement links TRBV6-1 to TRBJ2-4; the D call of TRBD2 rests on TCRdb alone, since no DNA is present to check it. Germline CDR1 reads MNHNS; CDR2 reads SASEGT. The CDR3 length is 15 residues. The CDR3 here is CASIGPTLAKNIQYF.

The V gene is TRBV6-6, the J gene TRBJ2-3. Germline-derived CDR1 and CDR2 are MNHNY and SVGAGI (reference sequence). This CDR3 comprises 14 residues. CDR3 residues: CASSYRVRTDTQYF.

The chain uses TRBV20-1 and TRBJ2-7; TCRdb's assignment of TRBD1 cannot be checked, as there is no DNA. This CDR3 is built from 13 residues. Germline CDR1 and CDR2: DFQATT and SNEGSKA (reference sequence). CDR3 amino acids: CSGLVQGADEQYF.

This sequence joins TRBV6-5 and TRBJ2-7; TCRdb proposes TRBD1, but this gene call is untestable without DNA. This CDR3 is 15 amino acids long. In germline, CDR1 is MNHEY, CDR2 SVGAGI. The CDR3: CASSTLGGRSHEQYF.

The CDR3: CASSLNRRLTDTQYF. The genes are TRBV7-9 and TRBJ2-3; without DNA, the TCRdb call of TRBD1 cannot be checked. The germline gives CDR1 SEHNR, CDR2 FQNEAQ (reference sequence). The CDR3 has 15 residues. Filled out from reference TRBV7-9 and TRBJ2-3, the complete variable domain reads DTGVSQNPRHKITKRGQNVTFRCDPISEHNRLYWYRQTLGQGPEFLTYFQNEAQLEKSRLLSDRFSAERPKGSFSTLEIQRTEQGDSAMYLCASSLNRRLTDTQYFGPGTRLTVL.

The chain uses TRBV5-1 and TRBJ2-7; TCRdb selects TRBD1, and the lack of DNA leaves this call unchecked. CDR3 length equals 13 residues. Germline values: CDR1 SGHRS, CDR2 YFSETQ. The CDR3 is CASSLRGAEEQYF.

This chain connects TRBV5-1 to TRBJ2-7; TCRdb designates TRBD1, a call that cannot be tested without DNA. Germline V gene lookup returns CDR1 SGHRS and CDR2 YFSETQ. The CDR3 runs to 15 residues. The CDR3 spells CASSLRAGGRYEQYF.

The rearrangement joins TRBV12-3 or TRBV12-4 to TRBJ1-5; TCRdb names TRBD1, which stays unverified in the absence of DNA. This CDR3 region has 13 residues. The chain's CDR3 is CASSFPGGQPQHF.

The chain combines TRBV23-1 with TRBJ2-2; as DNA is missing, the TRBD1 call by TCRdb cannot be tested. TRBV23-1 is treated as an ORF (open reading frame) with a function not yet certain. The CDR3 has 21 amino acids. This CDR3 is CASSQSFPGQGAFVGTGELFF.

The V call is TRBV7-9, the J call TRBJ2-1; the TCRdb call, TRBD1, lacks DNA for checking. This CDR3 spans 16 amino acids. Germline CDR1 is SEHNR and CDR2 is FQNEAQ (reference sequence). CDR3 in amino acids: CASSPALGQGPNEQFF.

This chain uses TRBV4-3 with TRBJ2-7; TCRdb's D gene call, TRBD1, goes unchecked for lack of DNA. Germline V gene lookup returns CDR1 LGHNA and CDR2 YSLEER. The CDR3 consists of 14 residues. This CDR3 is CASSQDRGADEQYF.

The CDR3 sequence is CASSLISGGLNTGELFF. The V and J genes are TRBV12-3 or TRBV12-4 and TRBJ2-2; TCRdb's D call, TRBD2, is unchecked because there is no DNA. This CDR3 is built from 17 residues.

V gene TRBV6-5 combines with J gene TRBJ1-5. The CDR3 covers 13 residues. CDR1 MNHEY and CDR2 SVGAGI come from the germline V gene. The CDR3 protein is CASSYARNQPQHF.

This chain links TRBV5-1 with TRBJ1-3; TCRdb designates TRBD1, a call that cannot be tested without DNA. Germline assignment: CDR1 SGHRS and CDR2 YFSETQ. The CDR3 contains 16 residues. This CDR3 is CASRPGGSAAGNTIYF.

The chain combines TRBV7-9 with TRBJ2-1. The CDR3 has 16 amino acids. Germline values: CDR1 SEHNR, CDR2 FQNEAQ (reference sequence). CDR3 region: CASSLAPGGYYNEQFF. Combining the CDR3 with reference TRBV7-9 and TRBJ2-1 gives the whole variable domain DTGVSQNPRHKITKRGQNVTFRCDPISEHNRLYWYRQTLGQGPEFLTYFQNEAQLEKSRLLSDRFSAERPKGSFSTLEIQRTEQGDSAMYLCASSLAPGGYYNEQFFGPGTRLTVL.

This chain joins TRBV6-2 or TRBV6-3 and TRBJ1-5; TCRdb indicates TRBD1, and absent DNA this call remains unverified. Germline V gene data show CDR1 as MNHEY and CDR2 as SVGEGT. CDR3 size: 17 residues. The CDR3: CASSYFRGGAGSEPQHF.